A selection of T cell receptor beta chains follows, all from one sample in a study of control samples from healthy donors and cancer patients. Clones were read by immunoSEQ multiplex PCR, and TCRdb kept only the in-frame ones, dropping some. The table records under 300,000 clones, roughly four fifths of them present only once. The sequenced sample was PBMCs. These receptors were collected from a woman in her fifties or sixties with lung cancer. CDR3s include the opening cysteine and the closing phenylalanine or tryptophan. Fields, in order: V gene, CDR3 protein.

TRBV9,CASSLGRQETQYF
TRBV10-3,CAISGGRVEQYF
TRBV29-1,CSVGWGTGAGYTF
TRBV7-9,CASSLLENTEAFF
TRBV5-6,CASSLQGAYGYTF
TRBV2,CASLNGQGSETQYF
TRBV5-1,CASSLKLVTEAFF
TRBV28,CASRGTGTDTQYF
TRBV6-5,CASSYVPGYGYTF
TRBV5-1,CASSSSGSGGYTF
TRBV5-1,CASRLQGGQETQYF
TRBV5-1,CASSRDRANTEAFF
TRBV2,CASSEQGGGYTF
TRBV19,CASRAGGGSLTEAFF
TRBV5-4,CASSRGTGSSYNEQFF
TRBV6-5,CASTERQSQPEQYF
TRBV7-3,CASSPQGLAGVQYF
TRBV30,CAWEQTGTSGDEQFF
TRBV9,CASSVASVTEAFF
TRBV19,CASSTQTGYYEQYF
TRBV6-5,CASRTGSANSPLHF
TRBV9,CASSVGTGNYGYTF
TRBV18,CASSTDRAMNTEAFF
TRBV28,CASRDTGAAGNTIYF
TRBV5-5,CASSFAPYGYTF
TRBV5-6,CASSLNALGEKLFF
TRBV27,CASSSRLALYEQYF
TRBV30,CAWSVGTVNQPQHF
TRBV4-2,CASSLYSRTENTGELFF
TRBV5-1,CASSTTGGNAEAFF
TRBV28,CASSLSGAYGYTF
TRBV7-9,CASSPGTHYNEQFF
TRBV28,CASSSLDRGRFGEKLFF
TRBV3-1/TRBV3-2,CASSQPGLSEGEQFF
TRBV6-5,CASRVDTYNEQFF
TRBV5-6,CASSLEPRLLNYGYTF
TRBV7-3,CASSQQPGVTGELFF
TRBV10-3,CAIRPSSNEQFF
TRBV5-1,CASSYDRSYEQYF
TRBV18,CASSRSLGTGGDTGELFF